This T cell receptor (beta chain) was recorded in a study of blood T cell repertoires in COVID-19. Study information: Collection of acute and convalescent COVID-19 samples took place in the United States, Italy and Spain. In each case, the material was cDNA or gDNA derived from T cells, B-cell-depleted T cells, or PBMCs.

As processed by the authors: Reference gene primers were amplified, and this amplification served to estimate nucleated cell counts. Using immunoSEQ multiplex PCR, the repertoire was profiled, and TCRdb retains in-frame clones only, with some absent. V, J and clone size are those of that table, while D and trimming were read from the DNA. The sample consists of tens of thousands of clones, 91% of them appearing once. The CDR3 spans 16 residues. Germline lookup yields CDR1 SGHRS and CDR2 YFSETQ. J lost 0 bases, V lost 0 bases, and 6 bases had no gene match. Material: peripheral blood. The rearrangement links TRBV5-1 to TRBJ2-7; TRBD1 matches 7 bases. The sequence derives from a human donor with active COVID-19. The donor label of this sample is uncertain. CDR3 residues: CASSLEGAGASYEQYF. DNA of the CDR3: TGCGCCAGCAGCTTGGAGGGGGCAGGGGCCTCCTACGAGCAGTACTTC.